Each of the 29 T cell receptor beta chains below was sequenced from the same sample in a study of resident and recirculating memory T cells in vitiligo. The repertoire was sequenced with immunoSEQ multiplex PCR; TCRdb's copy has only in-frame clones and lacks some. Among tens of thousands of clones listed, 91% were seen once. Material: blood. The origin of the receptors is a male donor with vitiligo.

The CDR3: CASSQDLMGAGYEQYF. CDR3 DNA: TGCGCCAGCAGCCAAGACCTGATGGGGGCGGGCTACGAGCAGTACTTC. The chain employs TRBV4-3 and TRBJ2-7; D possibly corresponds to TRBD1 (6 bases). Germline V gene lookup returns CDR1 LGHNA and CDR2 YSLEER. The CDR3 is 16 residues long. The V gene lost 0 bases and the J gene lost 3 bases, with 15 bases spanning the gap.

For the CDR3, the DNA is TGCGCCAGCAGCCAAAGGCGGGGGACGTACGAGCAGTACTTC. Its protein product is CASSQRRGTYEQYF. V is TRBV4-3 and J is TRBJ2-7; 7 bases match TRBD2. CDR1 is LGHNA, CDR2 YSLEER, per germline. J was trimmed by 4 bases and V by 2 bases; bases with no gene match: 5. CDR3 length equals 14 residues.

The chain combines TRBV20-1 with TRBJ2-1, with 7 bases matching TRBD1. From germline, CDR1 is DFQATT and CDR2 SNEGSKA (reference sequence). The V segment lost 6 bases and the J segment 10 bases; nucleotides outside the gene matches: 3. CDR3 size: 10 residues. Here the CDR3 DNA reads TGCAGTGCGCCGGACAGGGAGCAGTTCTTC. Protein: CSAPDREQFF.

This clone was recorded a few times. Other nucleotide sequences from this sample produce the same CDR3. V gene TRBV6-5 combines with J gene TRBJ2-2, with D unresolved. With 0 bases removed from V and 5 bases from J, the gap between germline ends came to 10 bases. From germline, CDR1 is MNHEY and CDR2 SVGAGI. The CDR3 has 15 amino acids. This CDR3 is CASSYSNTVTGELFF. The CDR3 coding sequence is TGTGCCAGCAGTTACTCGAATACAGTGACCGGGGAGCTGTTTTTT.

This clone has more than one count but fewer than ten. The genes are TRBV5-5 and TRBJ2-7, with 7 bases identical to TRBD1. The CDR3 has 15 residues. Germline V lookup: CDR1 SGHKS, CDR2 YYEKEE (reference sequence). Trimming took 5 bases from V and 3 from J; bases not matched to a gene: 11. The chain's CDR3 is CASRDRQGLYYEQYF. CDR3 DNA sequence: TGTGCCAGCAGGGATCGACAGGGTCTCTACTACGAGCAGTACTTC.

The V gene is TRBV28, the J gene TRBJ1-2, with 7 positions matching TRBD1. CDR1 is MDHEN, CDR2 SYDVKM, per germline. With V trimmed by 3 bases and J by 8 bases, 9 bases remained unmatched. There are 14 residues in the CDR3. Here the CDR3 DNA reads TGTGCCAGCAGTTTTAACGACAGGGCGAAGGGCTACACCTTC. Amino acids: CASSFNDRAKGYTF.

The chain carries TRBV14 and TRBJ2-7; 7 positions agree with TRBD1. Per the germline V gene, CDR1 is SGHDN and CDR2 is FVKESK. V lost 4 bases and J lost 2; bases outside the gene matches: 8. The CDR3 contains 15 residues. The CDR3 nucleotides read TGTGCCAGCAGCCGATGGACAGGCGCAACCTACGAGCAGTACTTC. Protein sequence: CASSRWTGATYEQYF.

This clone was detected once. CDR3 region: CASSHGQGELFTDTQYF. The CDR3 bases are TGCGCCAGCAGCCACGGACAGGGGGAATTGTTCACAGATACGCAGTATTTT. V is TRBV4-1 and J is TRBJ2-3; 10 nucleotides match TRBD1. V lost 3 bases to trimming and J lost 2 bases; unmatched junction nucleotides: 8. From germline, CDR1 is MGHRA and CDR2 YSYEKL. This CDR3 contains 17 residues.

The V call is TRBV27, the J call TRBJ2-7; D is perhaps TRBD2 (5 bases). The CDR3 length is 12 residues. Germline lookup yields CDR1 MNHEY and CDR2 SMNVEV (reference sequence). Trimming removed 9 bases from V and 6 bases from J, with 15 bases in between. The CDR3 loop is CASFRGIGEQYF. The CDR3 DNA is TGTGCCAGTTTCCGAGGGATCGGCGAGCAGTACTTC.

This clone was recorded once. This rearrangement joins TRBV7-9 to TRBJ2-7, with D maybe TRBD2 (7 bases). V lost 6 bases and J 7 bases, leaving 13 bases between the germline ends. Per the germline V gene, CDR1 is SEHNR and CDR2 is FQNEAQ (reference sequence). The CDR3 covers 12 residues. CDR3 sequence: CASSLGGGEQYF. CDR3 bases: TGTGCCAGCAGTCTAGGGGGAGGGGAGCAGTACTTC.

This rearrangement joins TRBV4-3 to TRBJ1-5; D gene ambiguous. The CDR3 extends over 16 amino acids. V gave up 0 bases and J gave up 1 base, with 10 bases separating them. Germline loops: CDR1 LGHNA, CDR2 YSLEER. The DNA for the CDR3 is TGCGCCAGCAGCCAAGATCTAAGAGGGAGCAATCAGCCCCAGCATTTT. It specifies CASSQDLRGSNQPQHF.

This rearrangement joins TRBV2 to TRBJ2-3, with TRBD2 matching over 7 bases. Losses at the gene ends were 6 bases for V and 2 bases for J; bases not matched to a gene: 2. This CDR3 is built from 13 residues. Germline-derived CDR1 and CDR2 are SNHLY and FYNNEI. The CDR3, as DNA: TGTGCCAGCAGCGGGGGGTCCACAGATACGCAGTATTTT. Amino acid sequence: CASSGGSTDTQYF.

V gene TRBV28 combines with J gene TRBJ2-7, with a weak D call TRBD1 (6 bases). CDR1 is MDHEN, CDR2 SYDVKM, per germline. The V gene lost 3 bases and the J gene lost 4 bases, with 13 bases spanning the gap. CDR3 length: 14 amino acids. CDR3 sequence reads: CASSLTGAFYEQYF. The CDR3 nucleotides are TGTGCCAGCAGTTTGACAGGCGCGTTTTACGAGCAGTACTTC.

In DNA, the CDR3 is TGTGCCAGCAGTTACTCGAAATCGGGTGCCGCAGGCTACACCTTC. It is translated as CASSYSKSGAAGYTF. The gene calls are TRBV6-5 and TRBJ1-2; D gene unclear. CDR1 and CDR2 from the germline V gene are MNHEY and SVGAGI. The CDR3 length is 15 residues. The V end was cut by 0 bases, the J end by 8 bases, with 16 bases between.

The chain couples TRBV27 to TRBJ2-3; D possibly corresponds to TRBD1 (7 bases). The germline V and J ends were trimmed by 6 bases and 5 bases, with 33 bases remaining between them. CDR1 MNHEY and CDR2 SMNVEV come from the germline V gene (reference sequence). This CDR3 has 20 residues. Written as DNA, the CDR3 is TGTGCCAGCAGCCCCCTTACCTCGACCCCCAGGGGGGCTCTTGGAGATACGCAGTATTTT. This translates into CASSPLTSTPRGALGDTQYF.

This clone was recorded once. The gene calls are TRBV7-7 and TRBJ2-3; D call uncertain. The CDR3 totals 14 residues. Germline V CDR1 and CDR2: SSHAT, FNYEAQ (reference sequence). Trimming left V 4 bases short and J 6 bases short, with 14 bases between. CDR3 in amino acids: CASSSTSLGDTQYF. The CDR3 nucleotides read TGTGCCAGCAGCTCGACATCCCTTGGGGATACGCAGTATTTT.

This chain uses TRBV5-4 with TRBJ2-7; TRBD2 matches at 8 bases. Per germline, CDR1 SGHNT and CDR2 YYREEE (reference sequence). The CDR3 loop spans 17 amino acids. V lost 0 bases to trimming and J lost 4 bases; unmatched junction nucleotides: 12. For the CDR3, the DNA is TGTGCCAGCAGCTTGGTCGGAGTCCTAGCGGGCGGTTACGAGCAGTACTTC. This translates into CASSLVGVLAGGYEQYF.

The chain combines TRBV9 with TRBJ2-2, with D possibly matching TRBD1 (6 bases). Germline V gene sequence: CDR1 SGDLS, CDR2 YYNGEE. Trimming left V 1 base short and J 1 base short, with 11 bases between. The CDR3 sequence is 16 residues long. This CDR3 reads CASSVRADRNTGELFF. For the CDR3, the DNA is TGTGCCAGCAGCGTAAGGGCGGACAGGAACACCGGGGAGCTGTTTTTT.

The chain has TRBV5-6 and TRBJ2-1; 8 nucleotides align to TRBD2. V gave up 0 bases and J gave up 4 bases; unmatched junction bases: 3. The germline CDR1 and CDR2 sequences are SGHDT and YYEEEE. This CDR3 has 15 amino acids. The CDR3 loop reads CASSLAGGGYNEQFF. As DNA, the CDR3 is TGTGCCAGCAGCTTGGCGGGGGGGGGTTACAATGAGCAGTTCTTC.

The chain joins TRBV7-6 to TRBJ2-3; 9 bases are shared with TRBD2. Per germline, CDR1 SGHVS and CDR2 FNYEAQ. CDR3 length: 18 amino acids. V shed 1 base, J shed 4 bases, and the junction held 12 bases outside the gene matches. This CDR3 is CASSLETWSGGRADTQYF. The DNA for the CDR3 is TGTGCCAGCAGCTTAGAGACCTGGAGCGGGGGGAGGGCAGATACGCAGTATTTT.

In its sample, this clone was seen a few times. The rearrangement joins TRBV6-1 to TRBJ1-3, with 7 bases matching TRBD1. With V trimmed by 11 bases and J by 0 bases, 10 bases remained unmatched. Germline CDR1 MNHNS, CDR2 SASEGT. The CDR3 has 15 amino acids. In nucleotides, the CDR3 is TGTGCCGGAGCCGGGACAGCCGACTCTGGAAACACCATATATTTT. Its protein is CAGAGTADSGNTIYF.

This clone was counted a single time. The V gene is TRBV6-5, the J gene TRBJ2-3; a weak D match, TRBD2 (6 bases). With 0 bases removed from V and 4 bases from J, the gap between germline ends came to 8 bases. The CDR3 has 14 amino acids. Germline values: CDR1 MNHEY, CDR2 SVGAGI. CDR3 sequence: CASSYSPGADTQYF. The CDR3 nucleotides read TGTGCCAGCAGTTACTCTCCGGGGGCAGATACGCAGTATTTT.

V usage is TRBV5-1 and J usage is TRBJ1-1; TRBD1 aligns across 7 bases. The CDR3 has 16 residues. V was pared by 0 bases and J by 3 bases, with 8 bases of the junction left unmatched. Germline V gene sequence: CDR1 SGHRS, CDR2 YFSETQ. The CDR3 DNA reads as TGCGCCAGCAGCTTGGTACAGGGGAGAAGGGACACTGAAGCTTTCTTT. Protein product: CASSLVQGRRDTEAFF.

The rearrangement uses TRBV5-6 and TRBJ2-7, with 9 bases fitting TRBD1. Trimming cost V 4 bases and J 5 bases; bases outside gene matches: 7. This CDR3 comprises 14 residues. The germline V gene encodes CDR1 SGHDT and CDR2 YYEEEE. CDR3 nucleotides: TGTGCCAGCAGCGTCGAACAGGGGGCTCACGAGCAGTACTTC. Protein: CASSVEQGAHEQYF.

This chain joins TRBV13 and TRBJ2-7, with 13 bases identical to TRBD2. The germline CDR1 and CDR2 sequences are PRHDT and FYEKMQ (reference sequence). CDR3 length equals 15 residues. With V trimmed by 6 bases and J by 3 bases, 5 bases remained unmatched. The CDR3 DNA reads TGTGCCAGCAGAACTACTAGCGGGGGGGTCTACGAGCAGTACTTC. As protein: CASRTTSGGVYEQYF.

The table lists this clone with a count of one. V is TRBV19 and J is TRBJ1-1, with D hard to call. The length of the CDR3 is 14 residues. Germline CDR1 reads LNHDA; CDR2 reads SQIVND (reference sequence). The V end lost 1 base, the J end lost 1 base, and 7 bases lay between the germline ends. The CDR3 here is CASSIVEGNTEAFF. CDR3 sequence (DNA): TGTGCCAGTAGTATAGTTGAGGGGAACACTGAAGCTTTCTTT.

The rearrangement links TRBV2 to TRBJ1-2; a weak D match, TRBD1 (6 bases). CDR3 length: 17 amino acids. The V end was cut by 1 base, the J end by 4 bases, with 19 bases between. Germline V CDR1 and CDR2: SNHLY, FYNNEI. This CDR3 is CASSEEGRGANSYGYTF. CDR3 nucleotides: TGTGCCAGCAGTGAAGAGGGTCGGGGGGCTAACAGCTATGGCTACACCTTC.

The chain recombines TRBV9 with TRBJ1-2; 7 positions agree with TRBD1. The V and J ends lost 4 bases and 5 bases, in that order; junction bases with no gene match: 11. CDR3 length: 15 residues. Germline CDR1 SGDLS, CDR2 YYNGEE. CDR3 DNA sequence: TGTGCCAGCAGCCCTGGACAGGCACCCTCTTATGGCTACACCTTC. Translated: CASSPGQAPSYGYTF.

The V and J genes are TRBV28 and TRBJ1-1, with 7 positions matching TRBD1. The J segment lost 2 bases and the V segment lost 5 bases, leaving 8 bases of the junction unmatched. CDR3 length: 15 residues. The germline gives CDR1 MDHEN, CDR2 SYDVKM. CDR3: CASSPRTGYNTEAFF. The CDR3 DNA reads TGTGCCAGCAGTCCGCGGACAGGCTATAACACTGAAGCTTTCTTT.